Many counts were recorded for the clone carrying this T cell receptor beta chain. Its specificity is unknown. Via MiXCR, TCRdb re-called the 5' RACE reads, giving one row per CDR3 protein. The top ten hold roughly 3.3% of the sample, which has about 130,000 distinct CDR3 sequences, about a tenth seen once. CDR1 and CDR2 from the germline V gene are SNHLY and FYNNEI. The CDR3 spans 17 residues. V dropped 3 bases and J dropped 8; count of bases not matched to a gene: 14. The data stem from a study of CD8 T cells in ankylosing spondylitis. Regarding the study as a whole: It was reported that disease-linked clones were significantly enriched in matched ankylosing spondylitis synovial fluid.

This receptor was identified in a male donor with ankylosing spondylitis or in good health (not recorded which). Specimen: blood, either unsorted or a sorted T cell fraction (not recorded which). This chain joins TRBV2 and TRBJ2-1; the match to TRBD2 covers 9 bases. CDR3 nucleotide sequence: TGTGCCAGCAGTGATGAAGCGGGAGGTCATTGGCGCTATGAGCAGTTCTTC. Translation: CASSDEAGGHWRYEQFF.